The present T cell receptor (beta chain) was sequenced within a study of Graves' ophthalmopathy and Graves' hyperthyroidism. Overall study context: Peripheral blood sampling preceded any treatment and occurred at initial diagnosis.

Symptoms, serum thyroxine and TRAb, thyroid ultrasound, and orbital computed tomography formed the diagnostic basis. This clonotype was seen ten or more times. Germline V CDR1 and CDR2: DFQATT, SNEGSKA (reference sequence). This CDR3 has 14 residues. J was trimmed by 1 base and V by 3 bases; bases with no gene match: 5. RNA transcripts were the template, and TCR beta CDR3 regions were amplified from them. Scientists carried out first-round RT-PCR using HTBI primers and then a second-round multiplex PCR. From the multiplex PCR reads, TCRdb called clonotypes with MiXCR, one entry per CDR3 protein. The table shows hundreds of thousands of distinct CDR3 sequences, with approximately 15% occurring only once.

The sequencing input was blood. This chain uses TRBV20-1 with TRBJ1-1; 7 bases are a match to TRBD1. This sequence originates from a woman in her 30s with Graves' ophthalmopathy. The chain's CDR3 is CSASVGQANTEAFF. CDR3 sequence (DNA): TGCAGTGCTAGCGTCGGACAGGCGAACACTGAAGCTTTCTTT.